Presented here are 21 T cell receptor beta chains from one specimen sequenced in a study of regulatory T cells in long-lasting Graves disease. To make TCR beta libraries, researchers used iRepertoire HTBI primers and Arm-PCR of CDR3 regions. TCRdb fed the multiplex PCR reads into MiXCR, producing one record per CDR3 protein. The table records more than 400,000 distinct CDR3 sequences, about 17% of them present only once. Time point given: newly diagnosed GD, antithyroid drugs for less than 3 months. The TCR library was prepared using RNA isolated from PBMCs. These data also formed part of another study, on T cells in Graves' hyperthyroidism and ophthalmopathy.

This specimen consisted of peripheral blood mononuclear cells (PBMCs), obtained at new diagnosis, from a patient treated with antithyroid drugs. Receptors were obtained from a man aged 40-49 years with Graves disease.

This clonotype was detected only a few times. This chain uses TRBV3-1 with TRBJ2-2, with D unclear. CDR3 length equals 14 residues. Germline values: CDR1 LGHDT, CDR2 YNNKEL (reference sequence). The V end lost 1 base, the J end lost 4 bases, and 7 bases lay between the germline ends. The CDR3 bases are TGTGCCAGCAGCCAAGGGGTAGTCACCGGGGAGCTGTTTTTT. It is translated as CASSQGVVTGELFF.

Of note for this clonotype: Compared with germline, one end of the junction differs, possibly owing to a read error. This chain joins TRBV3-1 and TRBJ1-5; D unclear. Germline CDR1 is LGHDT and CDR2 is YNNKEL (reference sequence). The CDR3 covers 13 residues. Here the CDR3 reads CASSQSERQPQHF. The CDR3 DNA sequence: TGTGCCAGTAGCCAATCGGAACGTCAGCCCCAGCATTTT. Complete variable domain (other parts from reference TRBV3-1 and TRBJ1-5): DTAVSQTPKYLVTQMGNDKSIKCEQNLGHDTMYWYKQDSKKFLKIMFSYNNKELIINETVPNRFSPKSPDKAHLNLHINSLELGDSAVYFCASSQSERQPQHFGDGTRLSIL.

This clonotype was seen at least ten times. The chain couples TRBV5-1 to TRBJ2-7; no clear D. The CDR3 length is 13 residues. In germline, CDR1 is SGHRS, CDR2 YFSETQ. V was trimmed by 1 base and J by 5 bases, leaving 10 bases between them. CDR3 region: CASSLPRSHEQYF. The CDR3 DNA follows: TGCGCCAGCAGCTTGCCTAGATCACACGAGCAGTACTTC.

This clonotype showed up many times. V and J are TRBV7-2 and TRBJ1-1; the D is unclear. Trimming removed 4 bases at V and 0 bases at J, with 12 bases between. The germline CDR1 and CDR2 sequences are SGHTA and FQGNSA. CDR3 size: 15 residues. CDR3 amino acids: CASSSAGSLNTEAFF. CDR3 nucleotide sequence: TGTGCCAGCAGCTCAGCGGGCAGCTTGAACACTGAAGCTTTCTTT.

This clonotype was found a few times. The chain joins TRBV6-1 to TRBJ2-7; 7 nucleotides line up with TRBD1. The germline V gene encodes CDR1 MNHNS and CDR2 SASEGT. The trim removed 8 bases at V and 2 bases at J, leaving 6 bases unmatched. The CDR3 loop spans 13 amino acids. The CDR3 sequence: CASGHRGAYEQYF. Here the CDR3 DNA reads TGTGCCAGCGGTCACAGGGGTGCCTACGAGCAGTACTTC.

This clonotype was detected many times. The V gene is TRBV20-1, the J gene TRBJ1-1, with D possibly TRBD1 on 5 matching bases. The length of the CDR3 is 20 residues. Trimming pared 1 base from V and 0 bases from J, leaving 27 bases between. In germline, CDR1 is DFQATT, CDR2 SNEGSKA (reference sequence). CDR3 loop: CSARGGGRDWKTKMNTEAFF. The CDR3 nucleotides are TGCAGTGCTAGAGGGGGAGGTCGGGACTGGAAGACTAAAATGAACACTGAAGCTTTCTTT.

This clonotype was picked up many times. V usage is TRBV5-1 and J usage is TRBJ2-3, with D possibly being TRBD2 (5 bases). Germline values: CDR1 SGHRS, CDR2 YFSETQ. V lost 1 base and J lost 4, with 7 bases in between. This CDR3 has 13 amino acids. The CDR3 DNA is TGCGCCAGCAGCTTGTCGAGGGCAGATACGCAGTATTTT. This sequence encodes CASSLSRADTQYF.

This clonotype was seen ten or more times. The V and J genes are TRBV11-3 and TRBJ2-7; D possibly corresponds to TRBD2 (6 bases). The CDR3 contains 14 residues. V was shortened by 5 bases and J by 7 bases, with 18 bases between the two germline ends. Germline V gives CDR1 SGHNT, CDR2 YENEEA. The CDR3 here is CASSQRGRSLEQYF. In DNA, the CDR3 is TGTGCCAGCAGCCAACGGGGGAGATCCTTGGAGCAGTACTTC.

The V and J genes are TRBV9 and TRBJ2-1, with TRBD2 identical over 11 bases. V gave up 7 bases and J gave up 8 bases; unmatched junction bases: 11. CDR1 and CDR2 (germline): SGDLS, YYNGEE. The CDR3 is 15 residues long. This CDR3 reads CASSLSGRADHEQFF. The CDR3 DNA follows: TGTGCCAGCTCGCTTAGCGGGAGGGCCGACCATGAGCAGTTCTTC.

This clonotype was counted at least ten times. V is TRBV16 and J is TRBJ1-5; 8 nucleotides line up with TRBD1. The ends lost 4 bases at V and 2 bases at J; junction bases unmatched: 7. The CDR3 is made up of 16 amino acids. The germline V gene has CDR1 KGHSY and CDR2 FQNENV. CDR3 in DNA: TGTGCCAGCAGCCTAACCCCAGGGGGCGGCAATCAGCCCCAGCATTTT. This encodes CASSLTPGGGNQPQHF.

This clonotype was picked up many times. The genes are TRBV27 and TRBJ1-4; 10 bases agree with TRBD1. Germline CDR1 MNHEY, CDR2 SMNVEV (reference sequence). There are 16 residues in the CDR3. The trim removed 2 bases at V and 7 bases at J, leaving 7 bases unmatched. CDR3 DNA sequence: TGTGCCAGCAGTTTACAACGACAGGGGGCGAGTGAAAAACTGTTTTTT. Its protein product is CASSLQRQGASEKLFF.

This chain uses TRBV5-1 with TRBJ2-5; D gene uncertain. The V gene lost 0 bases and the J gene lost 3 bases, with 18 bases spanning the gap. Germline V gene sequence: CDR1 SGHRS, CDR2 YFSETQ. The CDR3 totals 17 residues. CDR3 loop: CASSLAFFTAVKETQYF. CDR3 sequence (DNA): TGCGCCAGCAGCTTGGCCTTTTTTACAGCAGTAAAAGAGACCCAGTACTTC. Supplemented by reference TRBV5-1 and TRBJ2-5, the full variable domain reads KAGVTQTPRYLIKTRGQQVTLSCSPISGHRSVSWYQQTPGQGLQFLFEYFSETQRNKGNFPGRFSGRQFSNSRSEMNVSTLELGDSALYLCASSLAFFTAVKETQYFGPGTRLLVL.

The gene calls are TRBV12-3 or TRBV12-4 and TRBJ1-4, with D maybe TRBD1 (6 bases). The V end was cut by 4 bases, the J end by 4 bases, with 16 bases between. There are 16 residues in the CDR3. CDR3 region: CASSSPDRPINEKLFF. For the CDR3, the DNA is TGTGCCAGCAGTTCTCCCGACAGGCCAATTAATGAAAAACTGTTTTTT.

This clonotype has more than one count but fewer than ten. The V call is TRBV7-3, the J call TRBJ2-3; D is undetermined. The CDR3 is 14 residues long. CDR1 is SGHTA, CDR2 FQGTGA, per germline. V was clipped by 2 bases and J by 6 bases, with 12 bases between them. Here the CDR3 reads CASSLHHPGDTQYF. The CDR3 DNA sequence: TGTGCCAGCAGCTTACACCACCCGGGCGATACGCAGTATTTT.

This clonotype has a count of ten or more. Written as DNA, the CDR3 is TGCGCCAGCAGCGGAGAACCCGCGATCAATGAGCAGTTCTTC. Amino acids: CASSGEPAINEQFF. The chain links TRBV5-1 to TRBJ2-1, with D unclear. V was clipped by 4 bases and J by 6 bases, with 14 bases between them. CDR1 and CDR2 from the germline V gene are SGHRS and YFSETQ. The CDR3 length is 14 residues.

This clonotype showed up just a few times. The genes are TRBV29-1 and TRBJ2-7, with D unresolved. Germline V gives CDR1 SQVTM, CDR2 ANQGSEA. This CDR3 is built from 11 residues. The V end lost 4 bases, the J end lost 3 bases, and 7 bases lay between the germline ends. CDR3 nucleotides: TGCAGCGTTGTATCGGTCTACGAGCAGTACTTC. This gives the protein CSVVSVYEQYF.

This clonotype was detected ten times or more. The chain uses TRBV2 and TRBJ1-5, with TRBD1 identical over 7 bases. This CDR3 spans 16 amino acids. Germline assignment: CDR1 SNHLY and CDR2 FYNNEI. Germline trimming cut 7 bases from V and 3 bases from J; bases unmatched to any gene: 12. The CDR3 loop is CASKREPGTVNQPQHF. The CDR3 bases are TGTGCCAGCAAACGAGAGCCTGGGACAGTCAATCAGCCCCAGCATTTT.

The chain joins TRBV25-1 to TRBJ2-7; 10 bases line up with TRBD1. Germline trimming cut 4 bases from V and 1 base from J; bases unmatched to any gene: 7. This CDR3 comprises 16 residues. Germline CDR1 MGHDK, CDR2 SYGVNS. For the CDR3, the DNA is TGTGCCAGCAGTGCCCGGGACAGGGGTCTATCCTACGAGCAGTACTTC. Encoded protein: CASSARDRGLSYEQYF.

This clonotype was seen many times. This CDR3 reads CASSLPRPGGTSYEQYF. As DNA, the CDR3 is TGTGCCAGCAGTTTACCCCGTCCCGGCGGCACCTCCTACGAGCAGTACTTC. V and J are TRBV28 and TRBJ2-7; no clear D gene. The V and J ends lost 2 bases and 0 bases respectively, with 17 bases between them. Looked up from germline, CDR1 is MDHEN and CDR2 is SYDVKM. There are 17 residues in the CDR3.

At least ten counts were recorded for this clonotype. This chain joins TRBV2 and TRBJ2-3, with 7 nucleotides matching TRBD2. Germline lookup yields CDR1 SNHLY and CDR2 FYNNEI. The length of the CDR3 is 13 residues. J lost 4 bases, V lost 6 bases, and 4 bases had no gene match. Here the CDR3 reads CASRSGVADTQYF. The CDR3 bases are TGTGCCAGCAGAAGCGGGGTGGCAGATACGCAGTATTTT.

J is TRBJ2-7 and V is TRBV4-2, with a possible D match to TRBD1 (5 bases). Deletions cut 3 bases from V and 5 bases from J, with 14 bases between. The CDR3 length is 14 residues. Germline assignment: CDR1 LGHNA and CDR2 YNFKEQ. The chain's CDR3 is CASSHPRVENEQYF. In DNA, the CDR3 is TGTGCCAGCAGCCACCCCAGGGTGGAGAACGAGCAGTACTTC.